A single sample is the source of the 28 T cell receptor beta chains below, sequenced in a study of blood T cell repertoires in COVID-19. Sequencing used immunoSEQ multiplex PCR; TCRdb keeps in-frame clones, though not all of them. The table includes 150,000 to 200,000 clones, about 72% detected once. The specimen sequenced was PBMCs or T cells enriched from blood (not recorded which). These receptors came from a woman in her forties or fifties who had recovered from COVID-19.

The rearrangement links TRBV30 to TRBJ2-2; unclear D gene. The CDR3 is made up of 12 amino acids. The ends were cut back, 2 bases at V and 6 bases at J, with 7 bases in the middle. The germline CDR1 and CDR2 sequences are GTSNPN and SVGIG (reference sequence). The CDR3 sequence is CAWSMEPGELFF. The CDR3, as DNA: TGTGCCTGGAGTATGGAGCCCGGGGAGCTGTTTTTT.

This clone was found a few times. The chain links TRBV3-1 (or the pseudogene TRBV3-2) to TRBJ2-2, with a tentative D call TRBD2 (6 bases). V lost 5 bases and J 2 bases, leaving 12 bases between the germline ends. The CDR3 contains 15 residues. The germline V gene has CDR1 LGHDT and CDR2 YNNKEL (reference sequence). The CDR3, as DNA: TGTGCCAGCAGCGGTTGGGACTCCAACACCGGGGAGCTGTTTTTT. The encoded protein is CASSGWDSNTGELFF.

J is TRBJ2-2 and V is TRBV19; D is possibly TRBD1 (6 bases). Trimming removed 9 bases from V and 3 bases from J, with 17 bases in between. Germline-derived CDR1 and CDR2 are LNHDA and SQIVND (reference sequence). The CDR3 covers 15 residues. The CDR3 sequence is CARLPGHRYTGELFF. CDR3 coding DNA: TGTGCCAGGCTACCGGGACACCGTTACACCGGGGAGCTGTTTTTT.

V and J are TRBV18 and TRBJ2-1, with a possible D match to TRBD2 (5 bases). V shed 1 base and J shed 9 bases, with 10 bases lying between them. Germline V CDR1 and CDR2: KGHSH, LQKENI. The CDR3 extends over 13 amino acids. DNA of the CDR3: TGTGCCAGCTCACCACGGAGAGGGAGTGAGCAGTTCTTC. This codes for CASSPRRGSEQFF.

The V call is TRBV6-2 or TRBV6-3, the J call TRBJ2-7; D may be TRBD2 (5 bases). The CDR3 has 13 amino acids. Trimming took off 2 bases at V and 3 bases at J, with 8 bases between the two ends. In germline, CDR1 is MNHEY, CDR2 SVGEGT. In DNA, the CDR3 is TGTGCCAGCAGTTACGAGGAGGACTACGAGCAGTACTTC. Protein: CASSYEEDYEQYF.

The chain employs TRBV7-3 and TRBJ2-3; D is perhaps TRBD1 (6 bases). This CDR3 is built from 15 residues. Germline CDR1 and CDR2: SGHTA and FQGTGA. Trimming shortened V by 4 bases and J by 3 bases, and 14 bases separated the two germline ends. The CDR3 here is CASSSTGPWTDTQYF. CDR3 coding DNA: TGTGCCAGCAGCTCGACAGGTCCCTGGACAGATACGCAGTATTTT.

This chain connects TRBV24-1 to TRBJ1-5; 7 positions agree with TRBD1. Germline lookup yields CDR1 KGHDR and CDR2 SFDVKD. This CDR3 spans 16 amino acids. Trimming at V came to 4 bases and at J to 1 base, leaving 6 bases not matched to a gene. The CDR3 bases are TGTGCCACCAGTGAAGCTCCGGGACAGAGCAATCAGCCCCAGCATTTT. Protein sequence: CATSEAPGQSNQPQHF.

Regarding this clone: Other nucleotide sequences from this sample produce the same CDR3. This CDR3 reads CAWSVRDNQPQHF. The CDR3 nucleotides read TGTGCCTGGAGTGTAAGAGACAATCAGCCCCAGCATTTT. V gene TRBV30 combines with J gene TRBJ1-5; D is undetermined. From germline, CDR1 is GTSNPN and CDR2 SVGIG (reference sequence). V lost 0 bases, J lost 3 bases, and 6 bases lay in between. The CDR3 runs to 13 residues.

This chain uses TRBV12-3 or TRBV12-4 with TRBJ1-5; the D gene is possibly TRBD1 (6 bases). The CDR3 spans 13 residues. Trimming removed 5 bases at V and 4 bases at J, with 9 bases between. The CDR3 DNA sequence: TGTGCCAGCAGTACTAGGGGGAATCAGCCCCAGCATTTT. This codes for CASSTRGNQPQHF.

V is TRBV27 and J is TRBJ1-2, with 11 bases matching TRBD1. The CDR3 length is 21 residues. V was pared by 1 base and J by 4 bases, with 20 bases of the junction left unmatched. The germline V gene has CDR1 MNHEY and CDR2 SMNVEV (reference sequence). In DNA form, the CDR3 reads TGTGCCAGCAGTTTATGGTCTCGGGCGGGACAGGGGGACCAAACCCCCTATGGCTACACCTTC. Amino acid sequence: CASSLWSRAGQGDQTPYGYTF.

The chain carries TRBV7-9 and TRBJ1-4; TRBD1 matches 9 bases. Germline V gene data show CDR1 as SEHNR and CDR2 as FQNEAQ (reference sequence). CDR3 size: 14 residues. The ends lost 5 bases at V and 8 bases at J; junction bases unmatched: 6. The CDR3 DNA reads TGTGCCAGCAGCGTGGGACAGGGTAACGAAAAACTGTTTTTT. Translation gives CASSVGQGNEKLFF. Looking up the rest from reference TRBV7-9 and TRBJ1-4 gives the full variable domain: DTGVSQNPRHKITKRGQNVTFRCDPISEHNRLYWYRQTLGQGPEFLTYFQNEAQLEKSRLLSDRFSAERPKGSFSTLEIQRTEQGDSAMYLCASSVGQGNEKLFFGSGTQLSVL.

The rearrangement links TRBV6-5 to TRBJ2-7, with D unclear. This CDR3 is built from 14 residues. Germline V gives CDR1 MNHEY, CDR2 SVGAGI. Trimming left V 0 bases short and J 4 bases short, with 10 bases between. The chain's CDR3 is CASSYSIQAYEQYF. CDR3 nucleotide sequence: TGTGCCAGCAGTTACTCGATTCAGGCTTACGAGCAGTACTTC.

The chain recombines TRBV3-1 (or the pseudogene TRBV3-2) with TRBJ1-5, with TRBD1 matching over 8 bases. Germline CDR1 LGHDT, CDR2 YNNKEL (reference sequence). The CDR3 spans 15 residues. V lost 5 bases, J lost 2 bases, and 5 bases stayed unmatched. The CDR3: CASSSTGDGNQPQHF. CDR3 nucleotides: TGTGCCAGCAGCTCGACAGGGGACGGCAATCAGCCCCAGCATTTT.

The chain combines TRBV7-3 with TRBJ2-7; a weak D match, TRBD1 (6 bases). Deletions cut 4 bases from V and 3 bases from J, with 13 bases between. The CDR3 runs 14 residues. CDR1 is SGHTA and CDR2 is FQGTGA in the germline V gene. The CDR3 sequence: CASSSGRGDYEQYF. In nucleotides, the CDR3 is TGTGCCAGCAGCTCTGGCAGGGGTGACTACGAGCAGTACTTC. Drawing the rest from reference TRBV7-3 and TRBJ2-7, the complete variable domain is GAGVSQTPSNKVTEKGKYVELRCDPISGHTALYWYRQSLGQGPEFLIYFQGTGAADDSGLPNDRFFAVRPEGSVSTLKIQRTERGDSAVYLCASSSGRGDYEQYFGPGTRLTVT.

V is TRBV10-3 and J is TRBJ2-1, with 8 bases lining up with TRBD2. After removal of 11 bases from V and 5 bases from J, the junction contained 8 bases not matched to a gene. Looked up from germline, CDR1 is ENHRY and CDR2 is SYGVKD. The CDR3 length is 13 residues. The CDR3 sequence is CAFPGLGDNEQFF. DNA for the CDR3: TGTGCCTTTCCGGGACTAGGTGACAATGAGCAGTTCTTC.

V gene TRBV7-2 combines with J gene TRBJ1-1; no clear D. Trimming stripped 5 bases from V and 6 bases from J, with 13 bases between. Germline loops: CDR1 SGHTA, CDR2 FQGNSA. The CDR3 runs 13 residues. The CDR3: CASSTFRAAEAFF. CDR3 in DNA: TGTGCCAGCAGCACCTTCCGAGCTGCTGAAGCTTTCTTT.

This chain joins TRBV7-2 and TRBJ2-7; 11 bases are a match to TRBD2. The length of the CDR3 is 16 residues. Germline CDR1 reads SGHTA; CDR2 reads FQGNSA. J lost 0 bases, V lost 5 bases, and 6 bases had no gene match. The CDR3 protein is CASSKRTSGYSYEQYF. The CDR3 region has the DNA TGTGCCAGCAGCAAACGGACTAGCGGGTACTCCTACGAGCAGTACTTC.

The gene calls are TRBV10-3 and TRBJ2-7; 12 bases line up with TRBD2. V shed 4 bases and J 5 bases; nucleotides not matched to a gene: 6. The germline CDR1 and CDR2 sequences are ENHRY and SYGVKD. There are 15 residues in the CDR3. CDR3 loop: CAISGGLAGVDEQYF. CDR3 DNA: TGTGCCATCAGTGGGGGACTAGCGGGTGTCGACGAGCAGTACTTC.

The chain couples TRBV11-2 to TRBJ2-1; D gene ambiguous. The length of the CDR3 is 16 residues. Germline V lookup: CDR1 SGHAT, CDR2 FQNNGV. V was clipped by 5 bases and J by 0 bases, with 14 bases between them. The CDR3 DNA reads TGTGCCAGCAGCATAACAGCTTTAAGCTCCTACAATGAGCAGTTCTTC. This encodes CASSITALSSYNEQFF.

The CDR3 sequence is CASSFIGGPQETQYF. As DNA, the CDR3 is TGTGCCAGCAGTTTTATCGGGGGGCCCCAAGAGACCCAGTACTTC. The chain uses TRBV27 and TRBJ2-5; TRBD2 is a possible D gene (7 bases). This CDR3 has 15 residues. Germline lookup yields CDR1 MNHEY and CDR2 SMNVEV (reference sequence). V was trimmed by 3 bases and J by 1 base, leaving 12 bases between them.

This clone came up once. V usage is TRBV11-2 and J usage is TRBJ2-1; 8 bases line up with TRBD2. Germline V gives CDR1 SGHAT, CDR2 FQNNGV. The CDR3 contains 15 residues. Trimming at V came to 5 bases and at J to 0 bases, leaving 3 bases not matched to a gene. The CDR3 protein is CASSPSGSSYNEQFF. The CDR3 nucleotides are TGTGCCAGCAGCCCCAGCGGGAGCTCCTACAATGAGCAGTTCTTC.

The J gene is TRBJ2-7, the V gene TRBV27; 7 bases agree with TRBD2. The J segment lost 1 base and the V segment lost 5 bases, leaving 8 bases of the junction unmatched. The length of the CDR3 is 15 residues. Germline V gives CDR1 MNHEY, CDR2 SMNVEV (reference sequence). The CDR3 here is CASSPGSSGSYEQYF. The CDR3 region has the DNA TGTGCCAGCAGTCCGGGGTCTAGCGGTTCCTACGAGCAGTACTTC.

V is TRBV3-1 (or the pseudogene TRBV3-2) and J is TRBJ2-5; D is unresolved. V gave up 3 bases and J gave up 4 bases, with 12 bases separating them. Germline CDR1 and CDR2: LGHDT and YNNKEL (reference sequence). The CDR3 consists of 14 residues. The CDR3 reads CASSQSEATETQYF. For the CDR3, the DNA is TGTGCCAGCAGCCAGTCAGAGGCCACAGAGACCCAGTACTTC.

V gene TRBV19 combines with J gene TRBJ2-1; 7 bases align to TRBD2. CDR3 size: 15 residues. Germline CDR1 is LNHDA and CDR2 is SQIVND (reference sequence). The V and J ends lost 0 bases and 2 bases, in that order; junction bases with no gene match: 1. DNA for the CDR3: TGTGCCAGTAGTATAGAGCTAGCGGCCTACAATGAGCAGTTCTTC. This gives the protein CASSIELAAYNEQFF.

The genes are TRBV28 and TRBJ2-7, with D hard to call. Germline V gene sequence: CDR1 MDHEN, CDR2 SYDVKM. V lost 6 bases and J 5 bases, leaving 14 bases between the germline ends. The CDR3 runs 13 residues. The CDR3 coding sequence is TGTGCCAGCAGCACTTTCACAGAAAACGAGCAGTACTTC. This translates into CASSTFTENEQYF. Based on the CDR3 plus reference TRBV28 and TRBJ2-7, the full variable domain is DVKVTQSSRYLVKRTGEKVFLECVQDMDHENMFWYRQDPGLGLRLIYFSYDVKMKEKGDIPEGYSVSREKKERFSLILESASTNQTSMYLCASSTFTENEQYFGPGTRLTVT.

As DNA, the CDR3 is TGTGCCTGGAGTGTCAAGGGGGCGTATGGCTACACCTTC. It encodes CAWSVKGAYGYTF. The chain recombines TRBV30 with TRBJ1-2; TRBD1 agrees at 7 bases. V lost 0 bases to trimming and J lost 5 bases; unmatched junction nucleotides: 3. CDR3 length: 13 amino acids. Per the germline V gene, CDR1 is GTSNPN and CDR2 is SVGIG (reference sequence). The variable domain in full, completed from reference TRBV30 and TRBJ1-2, reads SQTIHQWPATLVQPVGSPLSLECTVEGTSNPNLYWYRQAAGRGLQLLFYSVGIGQISSEVPQNLSASRPQDRQFILSSKKLLLSDSGFYLCAWSVKGAYGYTFGSGTRLTVV.

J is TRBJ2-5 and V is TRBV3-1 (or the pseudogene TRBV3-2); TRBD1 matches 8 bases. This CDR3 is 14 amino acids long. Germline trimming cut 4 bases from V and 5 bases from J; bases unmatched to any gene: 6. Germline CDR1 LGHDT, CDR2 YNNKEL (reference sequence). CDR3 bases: TGTGCCAGCAGCCGGCAGGACAGGGCTGAGACCCAGTACTTC. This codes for CASSRQDRAETQYF.

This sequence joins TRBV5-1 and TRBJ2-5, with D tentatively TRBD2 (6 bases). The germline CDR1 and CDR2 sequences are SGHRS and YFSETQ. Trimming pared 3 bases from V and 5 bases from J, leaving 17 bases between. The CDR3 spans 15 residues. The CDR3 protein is CASSSGGGLAETQYF. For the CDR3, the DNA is TGCGCCAGCAGCTCCGGCGGAGGGTTAGCGGAGACCCAGTACTTC.